What follows are 11 T cell receptor beta chains derived from one specimen sequenced in a study of blood T cell repertoires in COVID-19. Sequencing was performed with immunoSEQ multiplex PCR; in TCRdb, only in-frame clones are kept and a portion is missing. The profile covers around 50,000 clones, with 70% to 90% appearing a single time and 2.2% taken by the ten largest. Sequenced sample: peripheral blood. The receptors were sampled from a human donor in a cohort sampled during active COVID-19.

This chain joins TRBV5-1 and TRBJ2-5, with TRBD2 identical over 8 bases. Germline CDR1 reads SGHRS; CDR2 reads YFSETQ. The CDR3 contains 15 residues. V lost 4 bases, J lost 5 bases, and 10 bases stayed unmatched. The CDR3 DNA sequence: TGCGCCAGCAGCCTTTCGGGGGGGCTTATTGAGACCCAGTACTTC. As protein: CASSLSGGLIETQYF.

The sample holds one count of this clone. The chain links TRBV29-1 to TRBJ2-5, with 7 nucleotides matching TRBD2. With V trimmed by 1 base and J by 0 bases, 2 bases remained unmatched. Germline V gene data show CDR1 as SQVTM and CDR2 as ANQGSEA. The CDR3 is 14 residues long. CDR3 DNA: TGCAGCGTTGAAGGGGAGGGGTACCAAGAGACCCAGTACTTC. Translation gives CSVEGEGYQETQYF.

The chain employs TRBV5-1 and TRBJ1-3, with D possibly TRBD1 on 5 matching bases. The germline gives CDR1 SGHRS, CDR2 YFSETQ. V lost 4 bases and J lost 6, with 14 bases in between. The CDR3 is 14 residues long. As DNA, the CDR3 is TGCGCCAGCAGCCCCTCCGGGGGGATAAACACCATATATTTT. Translating it yields CASSPSGGINTIYF.

The chain recombines TRBV7-3 with TRBJ1-6, with D unresolved. Germline V gives CDR1 SGHTA, CDR2 FQGTGA. The CDR3 extends over 14 amino acids. The V gene lost 0 bases and the J gene lost 7 bases, with 7 bases spanning the gap. The CDR3 sequence: CASSLTPPNSPLHF. In DNA form, the CDR3 reads TGTGCCAGCAGCTTAACCCCCCCGAATTCACCCCTCCACTTT.

The chain uses TRBV9 and TRBJ1-4; TRBD1 matches 9 bases. Germline CDR1 SGDLS, CDR2 YYNGEE. The CDR3 is 15 residues long. V gave up 0 bases and J gave up 7 bases; unmatched junction bases: 4. The CDR3 spells CASSVGTGEGEKLFF. CDR3 DNA sequence: TGTGCCAGCAGCGTAGGGACAGGGGAGGGTGAAAAACTGTTTTTT.

The chain carries TRBV19 and TRBJ1-1, with 10 bases identical to TRBD1. The V gene's germline CDR1 is LNHDA and CDR2 SQIVND (reference sequence). The V and J ends lost 7 bases and 4 bases, in that order; junction bases with no gene match: 6. CDR3 length equals 14 residues. As DNA, the CDR3 is TGTGCCAGTAATGACAGGGGGCTGGTCACTGAAGCTTTCTTT. This gives the protein CASNDRGLVTEAFF.

The chain carries TRBV9 and TRBJ1-1; 7 bases align to TRBD1. This CDR3 is 14 amino acids long. The junction had 3 bases not matched to a gene; V was cut back by 3 bases and J by 1 base. Germline values: CDR1 SGDLS, CDR2 YYNGEE. CDR3 in DNA: TGTGCCAGCAGCGGCCGACAGGGGAACACTGAAGCTTTCTTT. Translation: CASSGRQGNTEAFF.

The V and J genes are TRBV14 and TRBJ2-3; a possible D gene is TRBD2 (5 bases). The V end lost 4 bases, the J end lost 0 bases, and 17 bases lay between the germline ends. Germline CDR1 and CDR2: SGHDN and FVKESK. The CDR3 runs 17 residues. The CDR3 spells CASSLRRAGSSTDTQYF. DNA for the CDR3: TGTGCCAGCAGCCTCCGGCGGGCGGGCTCTAGCACAGATACGCAGTATTTT. Full variable domain (rest looked up from reference TRBV14 and TRBJ2-3): EAGVTQFPSHSVIEKGQTVTLRCDPISGHDNLYWYRRVMGKEIKFLLHFVKESKQDESGMPNNRFLAERTGGTYSTLKVQPAELEDSGVYFCASSLRRAGSSTDTQYFGPGTRLTVL.

The chain links TRBV13 to TRBJ2-5, with D perhaps matching TRBD2 (5 bases). The CDR3 extends over 16 amino acids. Germline V gene data show CDR1 as PRHDT and CDR2 as FYEKMQ (reference sequence). Trimming stripped 5 bases from V and 2 bases from J, with 18 bases between. The CDR3 nucleotides read TGTGCCAGCAGCCTCCAGGTCGGGAAGACACAAGAGACCCAGTACTTC. Protein: CASSLQVGKTQETQYF.

J is TRBJ2-7 and V is TRBV6-5; 8 bases agree with TRBD1. With 5 bases clipped from V and 7 bases from J, the junction kept 13 bases outside the gene matches. The CDR3 spans 15 residues. CDR1 is MNHEY and CDR2 is SVGAGI in the germline V gene. DNA for the CDR3: TGTGCCAGCAGTCCTCACCAGCCGGACAGGGATGAGCAGTACTTC. As protein: CASSPHQPDRDEQYF.

This rearrangement joins TRBV6-5 to TRBJ1-2, with a possible D match to TRBD1 (5 bases). The CDR3 sequence is 15 residues long. Germline lookup yields CDR1 MNHEY and CDR2 SVGAGI. V lost 0 bases and J 1 base, leaving 9 bases between the germline ends. The CDR3 DNA sequence: TGTGCCAGCAGTTACTCGGGGGGTAGTAACTATGGCTACACCTTC. It codes for CASSYSGGSNYGYTF.